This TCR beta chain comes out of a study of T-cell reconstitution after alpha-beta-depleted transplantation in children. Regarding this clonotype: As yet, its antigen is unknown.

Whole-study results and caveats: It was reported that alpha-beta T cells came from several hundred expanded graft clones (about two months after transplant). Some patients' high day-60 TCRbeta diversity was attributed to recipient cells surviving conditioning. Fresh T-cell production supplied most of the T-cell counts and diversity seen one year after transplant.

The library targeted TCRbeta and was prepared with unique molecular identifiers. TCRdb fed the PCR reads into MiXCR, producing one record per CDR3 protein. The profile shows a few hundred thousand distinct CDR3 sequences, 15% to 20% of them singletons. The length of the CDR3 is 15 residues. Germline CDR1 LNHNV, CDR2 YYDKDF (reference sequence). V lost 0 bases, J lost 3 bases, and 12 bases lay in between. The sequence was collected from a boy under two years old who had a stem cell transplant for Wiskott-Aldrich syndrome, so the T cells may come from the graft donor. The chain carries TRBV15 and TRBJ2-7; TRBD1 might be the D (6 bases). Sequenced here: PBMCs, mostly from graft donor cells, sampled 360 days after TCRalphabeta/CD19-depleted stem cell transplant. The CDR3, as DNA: TGTGCCACCAGCAGAGATCCCGGACAGAACTACGAGCAGTACTTC. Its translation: CATSRDPGQNYEQYF.